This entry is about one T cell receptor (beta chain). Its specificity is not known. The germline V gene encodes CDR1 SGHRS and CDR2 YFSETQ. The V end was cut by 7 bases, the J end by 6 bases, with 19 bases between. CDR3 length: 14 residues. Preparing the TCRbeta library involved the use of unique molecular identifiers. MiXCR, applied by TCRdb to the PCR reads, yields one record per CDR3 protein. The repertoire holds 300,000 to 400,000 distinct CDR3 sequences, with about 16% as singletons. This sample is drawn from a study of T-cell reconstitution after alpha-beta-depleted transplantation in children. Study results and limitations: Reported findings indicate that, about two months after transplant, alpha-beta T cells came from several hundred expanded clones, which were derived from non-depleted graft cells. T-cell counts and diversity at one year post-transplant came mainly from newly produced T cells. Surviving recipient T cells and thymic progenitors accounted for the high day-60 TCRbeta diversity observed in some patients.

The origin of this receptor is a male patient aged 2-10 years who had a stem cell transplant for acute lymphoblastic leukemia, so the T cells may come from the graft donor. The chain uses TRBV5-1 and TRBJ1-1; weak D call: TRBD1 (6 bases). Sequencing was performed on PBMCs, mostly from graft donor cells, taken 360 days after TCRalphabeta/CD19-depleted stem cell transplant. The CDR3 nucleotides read TGCGCCAGCGGACTAGAGGGGGGGTTCGCTGAAGCTTTCTTT. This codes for CASGLEGGFAEAFF.